The following is a T cell receptor (beta chain) sequence with its context. This record belongs to a study of T cell responses to AZD1222 COVID-19 vaccine. Assay: immunoSEQ multiplex PCR; the TCRdb copy retains only in-frame clones and omits some. In the table there are about 140,000 clones, roughly nine tenths of which are singletons. With V trimmed by 4 bases and J by 3 bases, 7 bases remained unmatched. This CDR3 comprises 16 residues. Germline CDR1 is MGHRA and CDR2 is YSYEKL. Sequenced here: peripheral blood, sampled 28 days after the second AZD1222 dose. The chain uses TRBV4-1 and TRBJ2-2; 8 bases align to TRBD2. The receptor was derived from an adult who received the AZD1222 COVID-19 vaccine. The CDR3 nucleotides are TGCGCCAGCAGCCCCCGCCTAGCGGGCGACACCGGGGAGCTGTTTTTT. The encoded protein is CASSPRLAGDTGELFF.